These 16 T cell receptor beta chains came from one sample sequenced in a study of CD8 T cells in ankylosing spondylitis. Antigens for these TCRs are unknown. Study observations and caveats: Roughly eight highly homologous variants made up a TCR beta motif that seemed to typify ankylosing spondylitis blood.

TCRdb ran MiXCR on the 5' RACE reads and lists one entry per CDR3 protein. The table lists some 700,000 distinct CDR3 sequences, 15% to 20% of them singletons. The sample taken for sequencing was blood, either unsorted or a sorted T cell fraction (not recorded which). Receptors originate from a male donor with ankylosing spondylitis.

The chain employs TRBV30 and TRBJ2-1; 8 bases align to TRBD1. The CDR3 runs 14 residues. J was trimmed by 3 bases and V by 2 bases; bases with no gene match: 3. The germline V gene encodes CDR1 GTSNPN and CDR2 SVGIG (reference sequence). The CDR3 region has the DNA TGTGCCTGGAGTTCGGGACAGGTCTACAATGAGCAGTTCTTC. This codes for CAWSSGQVYNEQFF.

This clonotype was counted only a few times. V usage is TRBV20-1 and J usage is TRBJ2-1, with a weak D call TRBD2 (6 bases). CDR3 size: 12 residues. V gave up 3 bases and J gave up 10 bases, with 13 bases separating them. CDR1 and CDR2 from the germline V gene are DFQATT and SNEGSKA (reference sequence). The DNA of the CDR3 is TGCAGTGCTAGGCGCGGAGGGCCCGAGCAGTTCTTC. Its protein is CSARRGGPEQFF.

This chain uses TRBV5-1 with TRBJ2-2; no definite D call. Trimming took 0 bases from V and 9 from J, leaving 3 bases between them. CDR1 is SGHRS, CDR2 YFSETQ, per germline. The CDR3 consists of 11 residues. This chain's CDR3 is CASSLARELFF. The CDR3 DNA reads as TGCGCCAGCAGCTTGGCGCGGGAGCTGTTTTTT.

The V call is TRBV27, the J call TRBJ2-1; the D gene is possibly TRBD1 (5 bases). The V gene lost 7 bases and the J gene lost 6 bases, with 13 bases spanning the gap. Germline V lookup: CDR1 MNHEY, CDR2 SMNVEV (reference sequence). The CDR3 runs 13 residues. The DNA for the CDR3 is TGTGCCAGCACCAACCAGGGAATCAATGAGCAGTTCTTC. Its protein is CASTNQGINEQFF.

This clonotype was seen only a few times. The rearrangement links TRBV20-1 to TRBJ2-1; D not certain. V was cut by 0 bases and J by 7 bases, with 13 bases left in between. The CDR3 totals 14 residues. In germline, CDR1 is DFQATT, CDR2 SNEGSKA (reference sequence). Here the CDR3 reads CSARDRVSTNEQFF. The CDR3 DNA reads as TGCAGTGCTAGAGATCGTGTTAGCACAAATGAGCAGTTCTTC.

The chain couples TRBV10-2 to TRBJ2-1; no firm D call. The ends were cut back, 7 bases at V and 4 bases at J, with 11 bases in the middle. Germline CDR1 reads WSHSY; CDR2 reads SAAADI. CDR3 length: 13 amino acids. This CDR3 reads CASKDGPYNEQFF. CDR3 nucleotide sequence: TGCGCCAGCAAAGACGGCCCTTACAATGAGCAGTTCTTC.

This clonotype was seen more than once but under ten times. This chain joins TRBV7-3 and TRBJ1-1; D remains ambiguous. Germline values: CDR1 SGHTA, CDR2 FQGTGA. The V and J ends lost 5 bases and 4 bases respectively, with 14 bases between them. This CDR3 contains 14 residues. The CDR3 reads CASSPGVEGTEAFF. CDR3 coding DNA: TGTGCCAGCAGCCCGGGAGTTGAGGGCACTGAAGCTTTCTTT.

This clonotype showed up just a few times. This chain uses TRBV4-2 with TRBJ1-2; TRBD1 matches 9 bases. The germline gives CDR1 LGHNA, CDR2 YNFKEQ. This CDR3 is 16 amino acids long. With 1 base clipped from V and 5 bases from J, the junction kept 8 bases outside the gene matches. DNA for the CDR3: TGTGCCAGCAGCCAAGGTCCGGTCGGGACAGGGTATGGCTACACCTTC. Translation gives CASSQGPVGTGYGYTF.

The chain couples TRBV5-1 to TRBJ2-5; D remains ambiguous. Germline assignment: CDR1 SGHRS and CDR2 YFSETQ. Trimming removed 0 bases at V and 0 bases at J, with 6 bases between. The length of the CDR3 is 14 residues. Here the CDR3 DNA reads TGCGCCAGCAGCTTGGAGGTACACCAAGAGACCCAGTACTTC. Encoded protein: CASSLEVHQETQYF.

This clonotype was seen a handful of times. The chain is built from TRBV12-3 or TRBV12-4 and TRBJ1-1; D possibly corresponds to TRBD1 (5 bases). Deletions cut 0 bases from V and 6 bases from J, with 11 bases between. CDR3 length equals 14 residues. CDR3 protein: CASSLARRGAEAFF. CDR3 DNA: TGTGCCAGCAGTTTAGCGCGTAGGGGTGCTGAAGCTTTCTTT.

The chain carries TRBV12-3 or TRBV12-4 and TRBJ2-1; D ambiguous. The CDR3 has 12 residues. V gave up 1 base and J gave up 12 bases, with 10 bases separating them. DNA for the CDR3: TGTGCCAGCAGTTTAGTTTCGTATGGGCAGTTCTTC. It encodes CASSLVSYGQFF.

This clonotype was found many times. The chain's CDR3 is CASSLAGTVSSYNEQFF. In DNA form, the CDR3 reads TGCGCCAGCAGCTTGGCGGGGACCGTGAGCTCCTACAATGAGCAGTTCTTC. The chain carries TRBV5-1 and TRBJ2-1; D is tentatively TRBD1 or TRBD2 (5 bases each). V lost 0 bases and J 0 bases, leaving 13 bases between the germline ends. Germline values: CDR1 SGHRS, CDR2 YFSETQ. The CDR3 runs 17 residues.

This clonotype was detected a few times. The V gene is TRBV27, the J gene TRBJ2-7, with D perhaps matching TRBD1 or TRBD2 (5 bases each). The V end was cut by 5 bases, the J end by 4 bases, with 15 bases between. The CDR3 is 14 residues long. The germline V gene encodes CDR1 MNHEY and CDR2 SMNVEV (reference sequence). DNA for the CDR3: TGTGCCAGCAGTACCGGGACGGACGGGTACGAGCAGTACTTC. Encoded protein: CASSTGTDGYEQYF.

The rearrangement uses TRBV3-1 and TRBJ1-4; D remains ambiguous. Germline V gene sequence: CDR1 LGHDT, CDR2 YNNKEL (reference sequence). The CDR3 totals 16 residues. V was cut by 1 base and J by 0 bases, with 9 bases left in between. CDR3 DNA: TGTGCCAGCAGCCAAGCAGCTTCACCAACTAATGAAAAACTGTTTTTT. Translated: CASSQAASPTNEKLFF.

This clonotype was picked up a small number of times. The chain carries TRBV3-1 and TRBJ1-1, with D unclear. Germline V gene lookup returns CDR1 LGHDT and CDR2 YNNKEL (reference sequence). This CDR3 has 12 amino acids. V lost 1 base, J lost 8 bases, and 8 bases lay in between. The CDR3 loop is CASSQVGREAFF. In nucleotides, the CDR3 is TGTGCCAGCAGCCAAGTCGGTCGGGAAGCTTTCTTT.

CDR3 protein: CASTSQGAYNEQFF. The CDR3 nucleotides read TGTGCCAGCACCTCTCAGGGGGCCTACAATGAGCAGTTCTTC. The chain uses TRBV6-2 or TRBV6-3 and TRBJ2-1, with TRBD1 matching 7 bases. CDR1 MNHEY and CDR2 SVGEGT come from the germline V gene. The CDR3 has 14 amino acids. V was clipped by 7 bases and J by 2 bases; unmatched bases: 5.